These 12 T cell receptor beta chains share one sample of origin, sequenced in a study of blood T cells in healthy people across ages. A sample-barcoded 5' primer and a J-beta primer mix were used in a second PCR of about 7 to 11 cycles. TCRdb fed the 5' RACE reads into MiXCR, producing one record per CDR3 protein. Among about 780,000 distinct CDR3 sequences listed, around 45% were seen once. The source material was blood. The origin of the receptors is a man older than 75 in good health.

This clonotype was counted a single time. Germline is not matched at one junction end, which may reflect a read error. The gene calls are TRBV4-1 and TRBJ2-5, with D hard to call. The CDR3 covers 12 residues. CDR1 is MGHRA and CDR2 is YSYEKL in the germline V gene. CDR3 amino acids: CAGSQDGETQYF. CDR3 DNA sequence: TGCGCCGGCAGCCAAGATGGGGAGACCCAGTACTTC.

This clonotype came up once. This chain uses TRBV7-2 with TRBJ2-7; D is possibly TRBD1 (6 bases). CDR3 length equals 14 residues. Between the trimmed V and J ends, which lost 5 bases and 6 bases, there was a span of 17 bases. Germline CDR1 is SGHTA and CDR2 is FQGNSA. CDR3 DNA: TGTGCCAGCAGCACAACAGGGAGACAAGGCGAGCAGTACTTC. This encodes CASSTTGRQGEQYF.

This clonotype occurred once. This chain joins TRBV28 and TRBJ1-6, with TRBD1 identical over 7 bases. V trimming: 5 bases; J trimming: 8 bases; junction bases outside the gene matches: 6. This CDR3 has 14 residues. Germline CDR1 is MDHEN and CDR2 is SYDVKM. CDR3 in DNA: TGTGCCAGCAGTCCGGGACAGATGTATTCACCCCTCCACTTT. It codes for CASSPGQMYSPLHF.

This clonotype has a count of ten or more. The chain carries TRBV9 and TRBJ2-3; D is uncertain. Deletions cut 0 bases from V and 4 bases from J, with 12 bases between. CDR1 is SGDLS and CDR2 is YYNGEE in the germline V gene. The CDR3 covers 15 residues. CDR3 amino acids: CASSVGQFAADTQYF. The CDR3 DNA is TGTGCCAGCAGCGTAGGTCAATTTGCGGCAGATACGCAGTATTTT.

This clonotype has just one count. In DNA, the CDR3 is TGCAGTGCTAGGGCCAGCGGGGCATGCAATGAGCAGTTCTTC. It codes for CSARASGACNEQFF. The chain uses TRBV20-1 and TRBJ2-1; 7 bases agree with TRBD2. This CDR3 comprises 14 residues. Germline V gives CDR1 DFQATT, CDR2 SNEGSKA (reference sequence). Trimming at V came to 3 bases and at J to 6 bases, leaving 8 bases not matched to a gene.

With respect to this clonotype: A much more abundant neighbour one base away suggests this may be a read error. The rearrangement joins TRBV20-1 to TRBJ2-2; weak D call: TRBD1 (5 bases). V was pared by 3 bases and J by 0 bases, with 11 bases between. The CDR3 sequence is 15 residues long. Germline assignment: CDR1 DFQATT and CDR2 SNEGSKA (reference sequence). The CDR3 region has the DNA TGCAGTGCTAGTGACAGAAAAACGAACACCGGGGAGCTGTTTTTT. This codes for CSASDRKTNTGELFF.

This clonotype showed up many times. The CDR3 spells CASSLGVLAGVTDTQYF. Here the CDR3 DNA reads TGTGCCAGCAGCTTAGGTGTGCTAGCGGGGGTCACAGATACGCAGTATTTT. The V and J genes are TRBV7-2 and TRBJ2-3; 10 bases agree with TRBD2. This CDR3 region has 17 residues. The ends lost 1 base at V and 2 bases at J; junction bases unmatched: 6. Germline CDR1 SGHTA, CDR2 FQGNSA.

The gene calls are TRBV6-5 and TRBJ2-1, with 9 bases fitting TRBD1. CDR1 MNHEY and CDR2 SVGAGI come from the germline V gene. The CDR3 extends over 15 amino acids. Germline trimming cut 5 bases from V and 3 bases from J; bases unmatched to any gene: 5. The CDR3 sequence is CASSAQGAGYNEQFF. CDR3 DNA: TGTGCCAGCAGTGCACAGGGGGCGGGCTACAATGAGCAGTTCTTC.

This clonotype was observed at least ten times. The chain carries TRBV10-3 and TRBJ2-2; D is unresolved. Per germline, CDR1 ENHRY and CDR2 SYGVKD. Between the trimmed V and J ends, which lost 0 bases and 1 base, there was a span of 6 bases. The CDR3 is 15 amino acids. The CDR3 region is CAISESIRNTGELFF. CDR3 coding DNA: TGTGCCATCAGTGAGTCAATACGGAACACCGGGGAGCTGTTTTTT.

CDR3 sequence reads: CSALTSGSKNEQFF. The CDR3 DNA sequence: TGCAGTGCTCTAACTAGCGGGAGTAAGAATGAGCAGTTCTTC. The rearrangement joins TRBV20-1 to TRBJ2-1; 11 bases fit TRBD2. Germline CDR1 DFQATT, CDR2 SNEGSKA (reference sequence). The ends lost 5 bases at V and 7 bases at J; junction bases unmatched: 7. The CDR3 sequence is 14 residues long.

Here the CDR3 DNA reads TGCAGCGTTTTCGGAGATACGCAGTTCTTC. It encodes CSVFGDTQFF. This rearrangement joins TRBV29-1 to TRBJ2-1; D ambiguous. The V and J ends lost 5 bases and 12 bases respectively, with 11 bases between them. The germline CDR1 and CDR2 sequences are SQVTM and ANQGSEA. This CDR3 spans 10 amino acids.

The chain is built from TRBV7-9 and TRBJ2-3; TRBD2 matches at 14 bases. CDR3 length: 17 amino acids. J lost 4 bases, V lost 5 bases, and 8 bases had no gene match. CDR1 is SEHNR, CDR2 FQNEAQ, per germline (reference sequence). Written as DNA, the CDR3 is TGTGCCAGCAGCCCAGGACTAGCGGGAGGATTTGCAGATACGCAGTATTTT. It specifies CASSPGLAGGFADTQYF.